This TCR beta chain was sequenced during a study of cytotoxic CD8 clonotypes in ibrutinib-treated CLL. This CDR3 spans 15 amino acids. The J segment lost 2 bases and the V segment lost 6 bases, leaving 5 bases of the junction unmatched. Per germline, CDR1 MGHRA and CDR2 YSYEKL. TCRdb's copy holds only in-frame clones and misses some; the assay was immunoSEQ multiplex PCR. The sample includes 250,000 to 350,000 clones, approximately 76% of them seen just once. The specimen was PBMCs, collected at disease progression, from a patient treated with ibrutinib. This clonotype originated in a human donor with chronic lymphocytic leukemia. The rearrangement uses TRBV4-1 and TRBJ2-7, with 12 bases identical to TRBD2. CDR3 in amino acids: CASSRTSGEPYEQYF. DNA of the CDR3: TGCGCCAGCAGTCGGACTAGCGGGGAGCCCTACGAGCAGTACTTC.